The clone carrying this TCR beta chain has more than one count but fewer than ten. Antigen specificity is unknown. This CDR3 has 16 residues. CDR1 and CDR2 (germline): MNHEY, SMNVEV (reference sequence). V was cut by 6 bases and J by 7 bases, with 19 bases left in between. This specimen comes from a study of T cell responses to AZD1222 COVID-19 vaccine. Whole-study findings and limits: Per reports, nearly half of all spike-specific TCRs target regions that are unmutated in variants.

Only in-frame clones appear in the TCRdb table, and some are missing; sequencing was by immunoSEQ multiplex PCR. The sample consists of about 56,000 clones, approximately 85% of them appearing once. This rearrangement joins TRBV27 to TRBJ1-6; possible D gene TRBD1, 6 bases. This sequence originates from an adult in good health. This material consisted of peripheral blood, taken on day 0 of AZD1222 vaccination. CDR3 in DNA: TGTGCCAGCAGCCGCCTAGCTGGACAGTCAAATTCACCCCTCCACTTT. It codes for CASSRLAGQSNSPLHF.